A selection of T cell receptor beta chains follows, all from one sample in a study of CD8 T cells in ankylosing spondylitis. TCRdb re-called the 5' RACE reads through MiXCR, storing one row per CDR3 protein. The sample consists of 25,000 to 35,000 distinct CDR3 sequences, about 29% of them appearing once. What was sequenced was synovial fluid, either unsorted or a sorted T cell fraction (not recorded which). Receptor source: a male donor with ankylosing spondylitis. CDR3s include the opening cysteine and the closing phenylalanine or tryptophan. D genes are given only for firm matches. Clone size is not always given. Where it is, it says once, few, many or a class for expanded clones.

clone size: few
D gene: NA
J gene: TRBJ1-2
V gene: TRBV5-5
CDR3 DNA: TGTGCCAGCAGCTTTTCCTCATTTTATGGCTACACCTTC
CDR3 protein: CASSFSSFYGYTF

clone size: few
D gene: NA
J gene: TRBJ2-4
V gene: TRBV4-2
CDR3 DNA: TGTGCCAGCAGCCAAGGATGGGGGAAAAACATTCAGTACTTC
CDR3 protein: CASSQGWGKNIQYF

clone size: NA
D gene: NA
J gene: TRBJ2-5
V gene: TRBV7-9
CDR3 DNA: TGTGCCAGCAGCTTAGAGGGGGTCCAGGGGCCCCAAGAGACCCAGTACTTC
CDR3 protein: CASSLEGVQGPQETQYF

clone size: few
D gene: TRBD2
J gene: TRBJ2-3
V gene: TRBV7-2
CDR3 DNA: TGTGCCAGCAGCTGGAGTGCGGGAGCGGGAGATACGCAGTATTTT
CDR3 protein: CASSWSAGAGDTQYF

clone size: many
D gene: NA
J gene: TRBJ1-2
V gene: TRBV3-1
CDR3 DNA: TGTGCCAGCAGCCAAGATAGATGGAGGAACTATGGCTACACCTTC
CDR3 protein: CASSQDRWRNYGYTF

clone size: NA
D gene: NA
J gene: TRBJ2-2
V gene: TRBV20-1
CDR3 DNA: TGCAGTGCTAGAGCTTCCCGGACTAACCCCACCGGGGAGCTGTTTTTT
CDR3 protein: CSARASRTNPTGELFF

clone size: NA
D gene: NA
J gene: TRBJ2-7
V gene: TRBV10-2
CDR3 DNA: TGCGCCAGCAGTGAGTCGGGGAGCGAGCAGTACTTC
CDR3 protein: CASSESGSEQYF

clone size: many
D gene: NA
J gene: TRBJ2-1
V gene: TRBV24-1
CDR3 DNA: TGTGCCACCAGCAGTCGGCTAGCGTTCAATGAGCAGTTCTTC
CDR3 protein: CATSSRLAFNEQFF

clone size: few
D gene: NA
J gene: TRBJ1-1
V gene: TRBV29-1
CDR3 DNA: TGCAGCGTAGGGAGGGACACTGAAGCTTTCTTT
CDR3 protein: CSVGRDTEAFF

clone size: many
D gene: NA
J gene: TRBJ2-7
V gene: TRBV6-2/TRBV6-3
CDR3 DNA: TGTGCCAGCAGTTTCACGTATGCCCTTTACGAGCAGTACTTC
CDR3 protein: CASSFTYALYEQYF

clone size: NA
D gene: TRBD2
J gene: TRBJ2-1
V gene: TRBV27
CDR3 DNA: TGTGCCAGCAGTTTGTTGGGACTAGCGAACTACAATGAGCAGTTCTTC
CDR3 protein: CASSLLGLANYNEQFF